The sequence of this TCR beta chain was determined in a study of T cell responses to AZD1222 COVID-19 vaccine. In regard to this clone: Its matching antigen is unknown.

TCRdb keeps only in-frame clones here, not all; method: immunoSEQ multiplex PCR. The table lists fewer than 75,000 clones, under 95% of them singletons. General study results and limits: Vaccine-associated CD4 TCRs spanned spike, dominant at 160-218 and 743-854. Only a handful of AZD1222 recipients, several in all, had baseline seropositivity. Clonal diversity was possibly underestimated, and white British individuals and females predominated among donors.

Trimming took 4 bases from V and 6 from J, leaving 23 bases between them. This CDR3 region has 17 residues. Germline V CDR1 and CDR2: SGHRS, YFSETQ. Sequences were derived from peripheral blood, sampled 28 days after the second dose of the MenACWY control vaccine. The origin of this receptor is an adult who received the MenACWY meningococcal vaccine as a control. The rearrangement joins TRBV5-1 to TRBJ2-1; no clear D. The CDR3 nucleotides are TGCGCCAGCAGCCCGGACCCCCCGGGCCAGGCGGCCAATGAGCAGTTCTTC. Translating gives CASSPDPPGQAANEQFF.